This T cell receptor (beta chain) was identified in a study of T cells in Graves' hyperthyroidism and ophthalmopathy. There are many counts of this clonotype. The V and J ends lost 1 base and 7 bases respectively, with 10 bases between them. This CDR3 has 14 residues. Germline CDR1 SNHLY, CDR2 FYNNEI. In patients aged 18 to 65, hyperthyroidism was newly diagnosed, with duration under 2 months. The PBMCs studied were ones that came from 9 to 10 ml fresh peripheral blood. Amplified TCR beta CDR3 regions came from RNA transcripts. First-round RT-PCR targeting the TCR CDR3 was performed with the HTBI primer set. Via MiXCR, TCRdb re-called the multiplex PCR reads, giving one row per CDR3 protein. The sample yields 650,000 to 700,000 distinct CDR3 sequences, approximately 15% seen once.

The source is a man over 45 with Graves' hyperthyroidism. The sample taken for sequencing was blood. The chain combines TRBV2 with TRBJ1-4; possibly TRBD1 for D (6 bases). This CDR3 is CASSEGGAVEKLFF. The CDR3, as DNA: TGTGCCAGCAGTGAAGGGGGGGCCGTTGAAAAACTGTTTTTT. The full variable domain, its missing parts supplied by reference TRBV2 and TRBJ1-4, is EPEVTQTPSHQVTQMGQEVILRCVPISNHLYFYWYRQILGQKVEFLVSFYNNEISEKSEIFDDQFSVERPDGSNFTLKIRSTKLEDSAMYFCASSEGGAVEKLFFGSGTQLSVL.